These 29 T cell receptor beta chains originate from one sample sequenced in a study of identical twins. TCRdb itself ran the 5' RACE reads through MiXCR, one entry per CDR3 protein. The sample comprises 600,000 to 800,000 distinct CDR3 sequences, 21% of which are singletons, and around 4.4% rests with the top ten. The same sample was also studied in work on T cells expressing NK-cell markers.

The sample taken for sequencing was PBMCs. All receptors derive from a woman aged 18-29 years in good health.

This clonotype was found a few times. V is TRBV20-1 and J is TRBJ2-7; TRBD2 is a possible D gene (6 bases). The CDR3 totals 16 residues. The germline CDR1 and CDR2 sequences are DFQATT and SNEGSKA (reference sequence). The ends were cut back, 4 bases at V and 0 bases at J, with 19 bases in the middle. CDR3 sequence: CSAINIGGLTSYEQYF. The CDR3 coding sequence is TGCAGTGCTATCAACATCGGCGGACTAACCTCCTACGAGCAGTACTTC.

The chain carries TRBV5-1 and TRBJ2-7; D gene ambiguous. Germline CDR1 SGHRS, CDR2 YFSETQ. The CDR3 runs to 16 residues. Trimming removed 0 bases at V and 7 bases at J, with 20 bases between. CDR3 nucleotide sequence: TGCGCCAGCAGCTTGGATGGCCGCGGTCCCTTGAGGGAGCAGTACTTC. It encodes CASSLDGRGPLREQYF. Supplemented by reference TRBV5-1 and TRBJ2-7, the full variable domain reads KAGVTQTPRYLIKTRGQQVTLSCSPISGHRSVSWYQQTPGQGLQFLFEYFSETQRNKGNFPGRFSGRQFSNSRSEMNVSTLELGDSALYLCASSLDGRGPLREQYFGPGTRLTVT.

There are many counts of this clonotype. This chain links TRBV6-5 with TRBJ1-6; D ambiguous. Germline lookup yields CDR1 MNHEY and CDR2 SVGAGI. The CDR3 consists of 15 residues. V lost 3 bases and J 8 bases, leaving 14 bases between the germline ends. In nucleotides, the CDR3 is TGTGCCAGCAGTTATTATCGGGGAGCTTATTCACCCCTCCACTTT. Its protein is CASSYYRGAYSPLHF.

This clonotype was seen a handful of times. The chain is built from TRBV5-1 and TRBJ2-1, with a tentative D call TRBD1 (5 bases). In germline, CDR1 is SGHRS, CDR2 YFSETQ. The CDR3 has 16 amino acids. V was shortened by 0 bases and J by 2 bases, with 12 bases between the two germline ends. The CDR3, as DNA: TGCGCCAGCAGCTTGGAGGGCAGGGTTCCCTACAATGAGCAGTTCTTC. Translating gives CASSLEGRVPYNEQFF.

The CDR3 loop reads CASSLFGTGGGDTQYF. The CDR3 DNA reads as TGCGCCAGCAGCTTATTCGGGACAGGGGGAGGAGATACGCAGTATTTT. The chain couples TRBV5-1 to TRBJ2-3; 11 bases match TRBD1. The CDR3 has 16 residues. Losses at the gene ends were 2 bases for V and 5 bases for J; bases not matched to a gene: 7. CDR1 is SGHRS and CDR2 is YFSETQ in the germline V gene. Looking up the rest from reference TRBV5-1 and TRBJ2-3 gives the full variable domain: KAGVTQTPRYLIKTRGQQVTLSCSPISGHRSVSWYQQTPGQGLQFLFEYFSETQRNKGNFPGRFSGRQFSNSRSEMNVSTLELGDSALYLCASSLFGTGGGDTQYFGPGTRLTVL.

The chain recombines TRBV6-5 with TRBJ2-3; the match to TRBD2 covers 9 bases. The germline CDR1 and CDR2 sequences are MNHEY and SVGAGI. The CDR3 contains 16 residues. Trimming cost V 4 bases and J 5 bases; bases outside gene matches: 10. The CDR3 sequence: CASSFSRRGGRDTQYF. The CDR3 DNA follows: TGTGCCAGCAGTTTTTCTCGGCGGGGGGGCAGAGATACGCAGTATTTT.

This clonotype has just a few counts. This sequence joins TRBV5-5 and TRBJ2-7; TRBD1 aligns across 7 bases. Germline-derived CDR1 and CDR2 are SGHKS and YYEKEE (reference sequence). The V gene end was trimmed by 1 base and the J gene end by 2 bases; junction bases not matched to a gene: 9. The CDR3 has 16 amino acids. CDR3 region: CASSLTGDRAAYEQYF. CDR3 nucleotide sequence: TGTGCCAGCAGCTTGACAGGGGATCGGGCGGCCTACGAGCAGTACTTC.

This clonotype was counted many times. The chain links TRBV20-1 to TRBJ2-1; the match to TRBD1 covers 9 bases. Trimming took 3 bases from V and 2 from J; bases not matched to a gene: 14. Germline CDR1 is DFQATT and CDR2 is SNEGSKA (reference sequence). This CDR3 contains 18 residues. DNA for the CDR3: TGCAGTGCTAGCGGTATACAGGGGGCCCGGGCCGCCTACAATGAGCAGTTCTTC. This translates into CSASGIQGARAAYNEQFF.

This clonotype turned up a few times. This chain connects TRBV6-5 to TRBJ2-7; D is ambiguous. The V gene lost 2 bases and the J gene lost 0 bases, with 11 bases spanning the gap. Per germline, CDR1 MNHEY and CDR2 SVGAGI. The CDR3 is 15 amino acids. CDR3 sequence reads: CASSYALQPSYEQYF. In DNA form, the CDR3 reads TGTGCCAGCAGTTACGCTCTCCAACCCTCCTACGAGCAGTACTTC.

This clonotype was counted a few times. The chain uses TRBV6-1 and TRBJ2-3; unclear D gene. V lost 4 bases to trimming and J lost 6 bases, with 11 bases between them. Germline CDR1 reads MNHNS; CDR2 reads SASEGT. The CDR3 is made up of 13 amino acids. In nucleotides, the CDR3 is TGTGCCAGCAGTGCGGATCGGTTGGATACGCAGTATTTT. Translated: CASSADRLDTQYF.

This rearrangement joins TRBV20-1 to TRBJ2-5; D uncertain. Germline V gene sequence: CDR1 DFQATT, CDR2 SNEGSKA (reference sequence). Deletions cut 3 bases from V and 5 bases from J, with 7 bases between. This CDR3 has 11 residues. This CDR3 is CSASYWETQYF. The CDR3 nucleotides are TGCAGTGCTAGTTACTGGGAGACCCAGTACTTC.

In this sample, this clonotype turned up a few times. The chain recombines TRBV6-1 with TRBJ2-5; tentatively, D is TRBD1 (7 bases). Germline CDR1 is MNHNS and CDR2 is SASEGT. The CDR3 runs to 14 residues. Trimming stripped 5 bases from V and 5 bases from J, with 15 bases between. In DNA form, the CDR3 reads TGTGCCAGCAGTCCGACAGGGAGGAAGGAGACCCAGTACTTC. Translated: CASSPTGRKETQYF.

This clonotype was seen only a few times. This chain uses TRBV12-3 or TRBV12-4 with TRBJ2-1; 9 nucleotides agree with TRBD1. This CDR3 spans 19 amino acids. Trimming took 6 bases from V and 5 from J; bases not matched to a gene: 20. The CDR3 bases are TGTGCCAGCAGCCAAGGGACAGGGAGGGATGCAGGATGGAACAATGAGCAGTTCTTC. It translates to CASSQGTGRDAGWNNEQFF.

This clonotype has a count of ten or more. The rearrangement uses TRBV20-1 and TRBJ2-5, with D perhaps TRBD2 (6 bases). This CDR3 spans 13 amino acids. V gave up 0 bases and J gave up 5 bases, with 10 bases separating them. Germline CDR1 DFQATT, CDR2 SNEGSKA (reference sequence). CDR3 in amino acids: CSARDPGVETQYF. The CDR3 region has the DNA TGCAGTGCTAGAGATCCGGGGGTTGAGACCCAGTACTTC.

The table lists this clonotype with many counts. This rearrangement joins TRBV7-9 to TRBJ1-2, with 7 positions matching TRBD1. Per the germline V gene, CDR1 is SEHNR and CDR2 is FQNEAQ (reference sequence). The CDR3 is 16 residues long. V shed 2 bases, J shed 2 bases, and the junction held 8 bases outside the gene matches. The CDR3 loop is CASSLPGTALNYGYTF. The CDR3 coding sequence is TGTGCCAGCAGCTTACCCGGGACAGCGTTAAACTATGGCTACACCTTC.

This clonotype was found many times. V gene TRBV12-3 or TRBV12-4 combines with J gene TRBJ1-5; no clear D. The CDR3 has 11 residues. V lost 5 bases and J 5 bases, leaving 4 bases between the germline ends. The CDR3 spells CASSTHQPQHF. In DNA form, the CDR3 reads TGTGCCAGCAGTACCCATCAGCCCCAGCATTTT.

This clonotype was picked up a small number of times. The chain links TRBV12-3 or TRBV12-4 to TRBJ1-2, with D possibly being TRBD1 (5 bases). V lost 5 bases and J 8 bases, leaving 18 bases between the germline ends. The CDR3 loop spans 14 amino acids. The CDR3 bases are TGTGCCAGCAGTAGAGCAAAGGGGACGGGCGGCTACACCTTC. It codes for CASSRAKGTGGYTF.

This chain links TRBV11-1 with TRBJ2-1; 12 positions match TRBD2. The V and J ends lost 7 bases and 0 bases, in that order; junction bases with no gene match: 10. Germline assignment: CDR1 SGHAT and CDR2 FQDESV (reference sequence). This CDR3 is 18 amino acids long. The CDR3 region is CASTRTSGNPSSYNEQFF. In nucleotides, the CDR3 is TGTGCCAGCACCAGGACTAGCGGGAACCCTAGCTCCTACAATGAGCAGTTCTTC. Looking up the rest from reference TRBV11-1 and TRBJ2-1 gives the full variable domain: EAEVAQSPRYKITEKSQAVAFWCDPISGHATLYWYRQILGQGPELLVQFQDESVVDDSQLPKDRFSAERLKGVDSTLKIQPAELGDSAMYLCASTRTSGNPSSYNEQFFGPGTRLTVL.

This clonotype occurred a few times. The chain has TRBV12-5 and TRBJ2-5, with TRBD1 matching over 9 bases. This CDR3 contains 15 residues. J was trimmed by 9 bases and V by 5 bases; bases with no gene match: 13. Germline V gene lookup returns CDR1 LGHNT and CDR2 FRNRAP. The CDR3, as DNA: TGTGCTAGTGGTCGCCGGGACAGGGAGCAAGGTCCCCAGTACTTC. Its protein product is CASGRRDREQGPQYF.

The sample holds many counts of this clonotype. The chain recombines TRBV20-1 with TRBJ2-5; D is ambiguous. CDR1 is DFQATT and CDR2 is SNEGSKA in the germline V gene (reference sequence). With 3 bases removed from V and 5 bases from J, the gap between germline ends came to 10 bases. The CDR3 extends over 12 amino acids. Written as DNA, the CDR3 is TGCAGTGCTAGCGGTAGTAGGGAGACCCAGTACTTC. Its protein product is CSASGSRETQYF.

The chain carries TRBV6-1 and TRBJ2-7, with D possibly matching TRBD1 (7 bases). V lost 6 bases to trimming and J lost 3 bases, with 24 bases between them. The germline V gene encodes CDR1 MNHNS and CDR2 SASEGT. This CDR3 is built from 17 residues. As DNA, the CDR3 is TGTGCCAGCAGCCTCACAGGGGAAGGAGGGCCCTACTACGAGCAGTACTTC. It yields the protein CASSLTGEGGPYYEQYF.

The J gene is TRBJ2-7, the V gene TRBV20-1; a possible D gene is TRBD2 (5 bases). Germline lookup yields CDR1 DFQATT and CDR2 SNEGSKA (reference sequence). Trimming removed 0 bases at V and 5 bases at J, with 11 bases between. The CDR3 contains 13 residues. The CDR3 nucleotides read TGCAGTGCTAGAGACTTTCGGGGTAACGAGCAGTACTTC. Protein: CSARDFRGNEQYF.

This clonotype was observed a few times. As DNA, the CDR3 is TGTGCCAGCAGCCAAGATTCCCCCTTGGCGGGGGGTTTCGGAGAGACCCAGTACTTC. Its protein product is CASSQDSPLAGGFGETQYF. The V gene is TRBV4-2, the J gene TRBJ2-5, with TRBD2 matching over 8 bases. V trimming: 0 bases; J trimming: 4 bases; junction bases outside the gene matches: 16. CDR1 LGHNA and CDR2 YNFKEQ come from the germline V gene. The CDR3 consists of 19 residues.

The chain carries TRBV7-2 and TRBJ1-1; no firm D call. The CDR3 is 13 residues long. V gave up 2 bases and J gave up 3 bases, with 7 bases separating them. CDR1 is SGHTA, CDR2 FQGNSA, per germline. CDR3 nucleotides: TGTGCCAGCAGCTTAAACGGGTACACTGAAGCTTTCTTT. Translating gives CASSLNGYTEAFF. Variable domain in full (rest from reference TRBV7-2 and TRBJ1-1): GAGVSQSPSNKVTEKGKDVELRCDPISGHTALYWYRQSLGQGLEFLIYFQGNSAPDKSGLPSDRFSAERTGGSVSTLTIQRTQQEDSAVYLCASSLNGYTEAFFGQGTRLTVV.

This clonotype came up a few times. The chain carries TRBV2 and TRBJ2-3; D gene unclear. The V end was cut by 6 bases, the J end by 0 bases, with 7 bases between. The CDR3 has 13 residues. The germline V gene encodes CDR1 SNHLY and CDR2 FYNNEI. The CDR3 sequence is CASSDDSTDTQYF. The CDR3, as DNA: TGTGCCAGCAGCGACGATAGCACAGATACGCAGTATTTT.

In nucleotides, the CDR3 is TGTGCCAGCAGTTACCCGAGCTCCTACAATGAGCAGTTCTTC. Translated, it gives CASSYPSSYNEQFF. The chain couples TRBV6-2 or TRBV6-3 to TRBJ2-1, with unresolved D. V lost 2 bases and J 0 bases, leaving 5 bases between the germline ends. CDR1 and CDR2 (germline): MNHEY, SVGEGT. The CDR3 is 14 residues long.

In its sample, this clonotype was seen a few times. The CDR3 bases are TGCAGCGTTGCTAGCGGGGGAGGATACAATGAGCAGTTCTTC. Its translation is CSVASGGGYNEQFF. V is TRBV29-1 and J is TRBJ2-1; TRBD2 matches at 10 bases. This CDR3 has 14 residues. Germline loops: CDR1 SQVTM, CDR2 ANQGSEA. V was clipped by 4 bases and J by 4 bases; unmatched bases: 4.

V is TRBV29-1 and J is TRBJ2-7; D unresolved. V lost 7 bases and J 4 bases, leaving 17 bases between the germline ends. This CDR3 comprises 13 residues. In germline, CDR1 is SQVTM, CDR2 ANQGSEA. DNA of the CDR3: TGCAGCGCCCTCCGGGCCGGCTATTACGAGCAGTACTTC. It specifies CSALRAGYYEQYF.

The V gene is TRBV10-3, the J gene TRBJ2-1; D gene uncertain. This CDR3 has 11 amino acids. Trimming took off 2 bases at V and 8 bases at J, with 4 bases between the two ends. Looked up from germline, CDR1 is ENHRY and CDR2 is SYGVKD. The CDR3 bases are TGTGCCATCAGTGAGCGATATGAGCAGTTCTTC. It specifies CAISERYEQFF.